These T cell receptor beta chains were read from a single sample in a study of cytomegalovirus exposure and HLA in healthy donors. Profiled with immunoSEQ multiplex PCR; TCRdb holds only in-frame clones, not every one. The table has 60,000 to 70,000 clones, roughly four fifths seen once; the top ten hold about 5.7%. The sequenced sample consisted of PBMCs. These receptors came from a man in his forties or fifties in good health and CMV-seronegative. CDR3s include the opening cysteine and the closing phenylalanine or tryptophan. A D gene is named only where the DNA matches it firmly. Where a row states a size, it is once, few, many or the class of an expanded clone; other rows omit it.

d_gene: .
len: 15
abundance: .
j_gene: TRBJ1-1
v_gene: TRBV5-1
CDR3aa: CASSLTGSIDTEAFF
CDR3nt: TGCGCCAGCAGCTTGACGGGGAGTATCGACACTGAAGCTTTCTTT

d_gene: .
len: 15
abundance: few
j_gene: TRBJ1-1
v_gene: TRBV15
CDR3aa: CATSREVIETAEAFF
CDR3nt: TGTGCCACCAGCAGAGAGGTAATTGAAACGGCTGAAGCTTTCTTT

d_gene: .
len: 13
abundance: .
j_gene: TRBJ1-1
v_gene: TRBV2
CDR3aa: CASSEGGLTEAFF
CDR3nt: TGTGCCAGCAGTGAAGGGGGGCTAACTGAAGCTTTCTTT

d_gene: .
len: 15
abundance: .
j_gene: TRBJ1-1
v_gene: TRBV5-1
CDR3aa: CASSLNAGRGTEAFF
CDR3nt: TGCGCCAGCAGCTTGAATGCGGGCCGAGGGACTGAAGCTTTCTTT

d_gene: .
len: 15
abundance: .
j_gene: TRBJ1-1
v_gene: TRBV15
CDR3aa: CATSRFTSGNTEAFF
CDR3nt: TGTGCCACCAGCAGATTCACCTCAGGGAACACTGAAGCTTTCTTT

d_gene: .
len: 15
abundance: .
j_gene: TRBJ1-3
v_gene: TRBV28
CDR3aa: CASSLTGASGNTIYF
CDR3nt: TGTGCCAGCAGTTTGACAGGCGCCTCTGGAAACACCATATATTTT

d_gene: .
len: 16
abundance: .
j_gene: TRBJ2-7
v_gene: TRBV4-3
CDR3aa: CASSQDGGERSYEQYF
CDR3nt: TGCGCCAGCAGCCAAGATGGAGGGGAAAGGTCCTACGAGCAGTACTTC

d_gene: .
len: 15
abundance: .
j_gene: TRBJ2-2
v_gene: TRBV7-9
CDR3aa: CASSFWGPHTGELFF
CDR3nt: TGTGCCAGCAGCTTTTGGGGGCCCCACACCGGGGAGCTGTTTTTT

d_gene: TRBD1
len: 13
abundance: once
j_gene: TRBJ2-1
v_gene: TRBV5-1
CDR3aa: CASSLETGNEQFF
CDR3nt: TGCGCCAGCAGCTTGGAGACAGGGAATGAGCAGTTCTTC

d_gene: TRBD2
len: 15
abundance: .
j_gene: TRBJ2-7
v_gene: TRBV27
CDR3aa: CASSFGSGGSSEQYF
CDR3nt: TGTGCCAGCAGTTTTGGTAGCGGGGGGTCCTCGGAGCAGTACTTC

d_gene: TRBD1
len: 17
abundance: once
j_gene: TRBJ2-6
v_gene: TRBV27
CDR3aa: CASSQQGEMAGANVLTF
CDR3nt: TGTGCCAGCAGTCAACAGGGGGAAATGGCGGGGGCCAACGTCCTGACTTTC

d_gene: .
len: 12
abundance: .
j_gene: TRBJ2-7
v_gene: TRBV2
CDR3aa: CASSASSYEQYF
CDR3nt: TGTGCCAGCAGTGCGAGCTCCTACGAGCAGTACTTC

d_gene: .
len: 15
abundance: .
j_gene: TRBJ2-2
v_gene: TRBV5-1
CDR3aa: CASSLGGLLTGELFF
CDR3nt: TGCGCCAGCAGCTTGGGAGGGTTACTAACCGGGGAGCTGTTTTTT

d_gene: .
len: 13
abundance: .
j_gene: TRBJ1-1
v_gene: TRBV27
CDR3aa: CASSLWTGQRTFF
CDR3nt: TGTGCCAGCAGTTTATGGACTGGACAGCGGACTTTCTTT

d_gene: .
len: 16
abundance: .
j_gene: TRBJ1-1
v_gene: TRBV10-3
CDR3aa: CAISVGAGLTSTEAFF
CDR3nt: TGTGCCATCTCGGTGGGGGCAGGGCTTACCAGCACTGAAGCTTTCTTT

d_gene: .
len: 13
abundance: few
j_gene: TRBJ1-1
v_gene: TRBV2
CDR3aa: CASSVETPSEAFF
CDR3nt: TGTGCCAGCAGTGTAGAAACTCCCTCTGAAGCTTTCTTT

d_gene: TRBD1
len: 15
abundance: .
j_gene: TRBJ1-2
v_gene: TRBV25-1
CDR3aa: CASSGGDRARSGYTF
CDR3nt: TGTGCCAGCAGTGGAGGGGACAGGGCGCGGAGTGGCTACACCTTC

d_gene: .
len: 12
abundance: .
j_gene: TRBJ1-1
v_gene: TRBV6-1
CDR3aa: CASSENPPEAFF
CDR3nt: TGTGCCAGCAGTGAAAATCCCCCAGAAGCTTTCTTT

d_gene: .
len: 14
abundance: few
j_gene: TRBJ1-2
v_gene: TRBV11-2
CDR3aa: CASSNGPGLYGYTF
CDR3nt: TGTGCCAGCAGCAACGGTCCGGGACTCTATGGCTACACCTTC

d_gene: .
len: 14
abundance: few
j_gene: TRBJ1-1
v_gene: TRBV6-4
CDR3aa: CASSVSRGSTEAFF
CDR3nt: TGTGCCAGCAGTGTTTCAAGGGGAAGCACTGAAGCTTTCTTT

d_gene: TRBD2
len: 15
abundance: .
j_gene: TRBJ2-7
v_gene: TRBV28
CDR3aa: CASSPMGLAVYEQYF
CDR3nt: TGTGCCAGCAGTCCGATGGGACTAGCGGTTTACGAGCAGTACTTC

d_gene: .
len: 13
abundance: .
j_gene: TRBJ2-5
v_gene: TRBV5-1
CDR3aa: CASSLWQQETQYF
CDR3nt: TGCGCCAGCAGCTTGTGGCAGCAAGAGACCCAGTACTTC

d_gene: .
len: 13
abundance: .
j_gene: TRBJ2-7
v_gene: TRBV7-6
CDR3aa: CASSLGQIYEQYF
CDR3nt: TGTGCCAGCAGCTTAGGGCAGATCTACGAGCAGTACTTC

d_gene: TRBD1
len: 13
abundance: .
j_gene: TRBJ1-2
v_gene: TRBV5-1
CDR3aa: CASSPTGGYGYTF
CDR3nt: TGCGCCAGCAGCCCAACAGGGGGCTATGGCTACACCTTC

d_gene: TRBD1
len: 15
abundance: .
j_gene: TRBJ2-2
v_gene: TRBV6-5
CDR3aa: CASSYAPATGSELFF
CDR3nt: TGTGCCAGCAGTTACGCACCCGCGACAGGGTCGGAGCTGTTTTTT

d_gene: TRBD2
len: 16
abundance: .
j_gene: TRBJ2-3
v_gene: TRBV7-2
CDR3aa: CASSLGLAGRTDTQYF
CDR3nt: TGTGCCAGCAGCTTAGGACTAGCGGGAAGAACAGATACGCAGTATTTT

d_gene: .
len: 12
abundance: .
j_gene: TRBJ1-2
v_gene: TRBV25-1
CDR3aa: CASSEYPFSYTF
CDR3nt: TGTGCCAGCAGTGAATATCCCTTTAGCTACACCTTC

d_gene: .
len: 13
abundance: once
j_gene: TRBJ2-7
v_gene: TRBV11-2
CDR3aa: CASRGGGRYEQYF
CDR3nt: TGTGCCAGCAGGGGCGGGGGCCGATACGAGCAGTACTTC

d_gene: .
len: 12
abundance: few
j_gene: TRBJ1-2
v_gene: TRBV5-6
CDR3aa: CASSFVAYGYTF
CDR3nt: TGTGCCAGCAGCTTCGTAGCCTATGGCTACACCTTC

d_gene: .
len: 14
abundance: .
j_gene: TRBJ1-2
v_gene: TRBV5-1
CDR3aa: CASSATTGNYGYTF
CDR3nt: TGCGCCAGCAGCGCAACCACAGGGAACTATGGCTACACCTTC

d_gene: .
len: 13
abundance: .
j_gene: TRBJ1-1
v_gene: TRBV11-3
CDR3aa: CASSFPQGFGAFF
CDR3nt: TGTGCCAGCAGCTTCCCTCAGGGTTTCGGAGCTTTCTTT

d_gene: .
len: 14
abundance: few
j_gene: TRBJ2-5
v_gene: TRBV5-4
CDR3aa: CASSLVGSQETQYF
CDR3nt: TGTGCCAGCAGCTTGGTCGGTTCCCAAGAGACCCAGTACTTC